This entry features one T cell receptor (beta chain) sequence. These data originate in a study of blood T cell repertoires in COVID-19. In the authors' workflow: It was from reference gene primer amplification that nucleated cell counts were estimated. Sequencing was performed with immunoSEQ multiplex PCR; in TCRdb, only in-frame clones are kept and a portion is missing. The V and J calls and clone size were taken over from that table, and D and trimming were inferred from the DNA. The sample has about 270,000 clones, 75% to 90% seen once. Participants reported their clinical history, and cohort assignment relied on those reports. Material: PBMCs or T cells enriched from blood (not recorded which). This TCR derives from a woman in her twenties or thirties with acute COVID-19.

CDR3 protein: CASSIRTGEKDTQYF. The CDR3 DNA reads TGTGCCAGTAGTATAAGAACAGGGGAGAAAGATACGCAGTATTTT. The V call is TRBV19, the J call TRBJ2-3, with 7 nucleotides matching TRBD1. The V gene's germline CDR1 is LNHDA and CDR2 SQIVND (reference sequence). The CDR3 length is 15 residues. Germline trimming cut 2 bases from V and 5 bases from J; bases unmatched to any gene: 7.